This T cell receptor beta chain was found in a study of blood T cells in healthy people across ages. Notes on the study in general: Using unsorted PBMCs precluded a conclusive naive versus antigen-experienced comparison.

Regarding this clonotype: Antigen specificity is unknown.

Each sample had at least 7 million PBMCs isolated. A sample-barcoded 5' primer and a J-beta primer mix were used in a second PCR of about 7 to 12 cycles. Each cDNA molecule, via a template-switch adaptor with 12 random nucleotides, was tagged. TCRdb re-derived calls from the 5' RACE reads in MiXCR, one entry per CDR3 protein. The sample records roughly 720,000 distinct CDR3 sequences, about 53% being singletons. The length of the CDR3 is 14 residues. Germline CDR1 is SQVTM and CDR2 is ANQGSEA. Trimming removed 7 bases from V and 1 base from J, with 16 bases in between. The sequence was obtained from an elderly man in good health. The source material was blood. The chain uses TRBV29-1 and TRBJ1-1; tentative D call: TRBD1 (6 bases). The CDR3 nucleotides read TGCAGCGCTGGGGGGGGGGCCGCGAACACTGAAGCTTTCTTT. Residues: CSAGGGAANTEAFF.